This paragraph covers one T cell receptor beta chain sequence. The target antigen is unknown. The data derive from a study of shared clonotypes between healthy human individuals. The overall study: CD8 memory received one plate per donor, CD8 naive two, CD4 memory three and CD4 naive three. Study-level findings and limits: Non-shared clonotypes displayed generation probabilities falling below those of clonotypes present in all four donors.

The data were produced by immunoSEQ multiplex PCR, yet TCRdb's version contains in-frame clones alone and is incomplete. The table shows a few million clones, with approximately 95% occurring only once. This CDR3 contains 15 residues. V lost 5 bases, J lost 4 bases, and 10 bases stayed unmatched. Germline values: CDR1 SGHAT, CDR2 FQNNGV. Material for sequencing was naive CD4+ T cells from PBMCs. Subset denoted: CD45RA+ positively selected. The clonotype was recovered from a man between 18 and 35 years old in good health. Some clones in this sample may be carry-over from other donors' samples. The V and J genes are TRBV11-2 and TRBJ2-7; 8 nucleotides agree with TRBD1. CDR3 protein: CASSPRRGTGYEQYF. The CDR3 DNA follows: TGTGCCAGCAGCCCCCGGAGAGGGACAGGATACGAGCAGTACTTC.